Given below is one T cell receptor (beta chain) in context. Its specificity is unknown. The junction shows a germline mismatch at one end, possibly a read error. Amplified material comprised TCR beta CDR3 regions derived from RNA transcripts. First-round RT-PCR employed HTBI primers, with a second-round multiplex PCR after it. Using its own MiXCR run on the multiplex PCR reads, TCRdb lists one record per CDR3 protein. The table has approximately 700,000 distinct CDR3 sequences, about two fifths seen once. These data come from a study of Graves' ophthalmopathy and Graves' hyperthyroidism. CDR1 is ENHRY and CDR2 is SYGVKD in the germline V gene. The CDR3 totals 9 residues. Whole-study results and caveats: A classifier, a 13-signature model, separated ophthalmopathy from stable hyperthyroidism with approximately 88% sensitivity and approximately 80% specificity.

The chain recombines TRBV10-3 with TRBJ2-6, with unresolved D. The receptor's source is an adult man with Graves' ophthalmopathy. The sequencing sample was made of peripheral blood. CDR3 residues: CAISGTEAF. Here the CDR3 DNA reads TGTGCCATCAGCGGCACTGAAGCTTTC.